This TCR beta chain was sequenced in a study of beta chain features in type 1 diabetes. Study findings and constraints: The analysis here could not establish whether HLA type shapes TCRB rearrangement.

The authors reverse transcribed all of the isolated RNA, so sequencing captured expressed TCRB transcripts. Repertoires were generated with immunoSEQ multiplex PCR, while TCRdb's copy carries only in-frame clones and drops some. Among 250,000 to 350,000 clones, 13% to 15% were seen once, and the ten largest hold over 5%. The authors sorted CD4+ naive, central memory, regulatory and stem cell-like memory cells via CD45RO/CCR7/CD25/CD127/CD95/CD27. This clone was seen a few times. What it binds is unknown. V was pared by 0 bases and J by 2 bases, with 8 bases between. The germline gives CDR1 SGHNT, CDR2 YYREEE (reference sequence). The CDR3 length is 14 residues.

J is TRBJ1-2 and V is TRBV5-4; D is ambiguous. The TCR was taken from a young man in good health. The sample comprised central memory CD4+ T cells from blood. The CDR3 coding sequence is TGTGCCAGCAGCTTGGATCCGGGGAACTATGGCTACACCTTC. Translated: CASSLDPGNYGYTF.